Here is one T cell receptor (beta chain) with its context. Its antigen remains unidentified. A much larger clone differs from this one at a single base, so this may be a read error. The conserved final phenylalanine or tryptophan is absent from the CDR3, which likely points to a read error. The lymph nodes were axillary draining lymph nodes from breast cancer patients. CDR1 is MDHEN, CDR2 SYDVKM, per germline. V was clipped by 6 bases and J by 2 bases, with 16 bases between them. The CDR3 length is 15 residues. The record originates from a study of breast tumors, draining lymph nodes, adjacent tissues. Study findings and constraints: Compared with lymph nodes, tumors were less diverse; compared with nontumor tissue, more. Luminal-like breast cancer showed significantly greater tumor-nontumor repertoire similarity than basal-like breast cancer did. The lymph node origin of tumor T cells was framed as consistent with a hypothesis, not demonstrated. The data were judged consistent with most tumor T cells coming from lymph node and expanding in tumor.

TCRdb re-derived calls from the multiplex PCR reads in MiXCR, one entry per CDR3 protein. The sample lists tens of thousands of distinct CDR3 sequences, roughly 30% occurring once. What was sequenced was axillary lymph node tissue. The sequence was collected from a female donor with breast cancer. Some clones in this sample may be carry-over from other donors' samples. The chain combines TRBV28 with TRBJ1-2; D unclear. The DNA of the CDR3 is TGTGCCAGCAGCCTCCAAAAGGCAGCCAACTATGGCTACACCGTC. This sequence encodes CASSLQKAANYGYTV.